The clone carrying this TCR beta chain has ten or more counts. The antigen is unknown. CVID and control samples used equivalent genomic DNA input. Profiling relied on immunoSEQ multiplex PCR, and the TCRdb table lists in-frame clones only, not all of them. This table holds more than 65,000 clones with no singletons; the top ten claim over 0.7%. These data come from a study of T cell clonality in common variable immunodeficiency. Overall study results and limits: CVID subjects had higher TCRbeta clonality than healthy controls, most marked in about a third.

The source of this sequence is a person between 18 and 70 years old in good health. The material sequenced was peripheral blood mononuclear cells.

This chain's CDR3 is CASSTFVGQGYNEQFF. The part of the CDR3 DNA that was read is TGTGCCAGCAGCACCTTTGTAGGACAGGGGTACAATGAG. This chain joins TRBV7-6 and TRBJ2-1; 9 bases line up with TRBD1. From the germline J gene comes the end of the CDR3, since the read stops 3 residues before it. The CDR3 has 16 residues. V lost 5 bases to trimming and J lost 4 bases; unmatched junction nucleotides: 9. CDR1 is SGHVS and CDR2 is FNYEAQ in the germline V gene. Together with reference TRBV7-6 and TRBJ2-1, the CDR3 gives the full variable domain: GAGVSQSPRYKVTKRGQDVALRCDPISGHVSLYWYRQALGQGPEFLTYFNYEAQQDKSGLPNDRFSAERPEGSISTLTIQRTEQRDSAMYRCASSTFVGQGYNEQFFGPGTRLTVL.